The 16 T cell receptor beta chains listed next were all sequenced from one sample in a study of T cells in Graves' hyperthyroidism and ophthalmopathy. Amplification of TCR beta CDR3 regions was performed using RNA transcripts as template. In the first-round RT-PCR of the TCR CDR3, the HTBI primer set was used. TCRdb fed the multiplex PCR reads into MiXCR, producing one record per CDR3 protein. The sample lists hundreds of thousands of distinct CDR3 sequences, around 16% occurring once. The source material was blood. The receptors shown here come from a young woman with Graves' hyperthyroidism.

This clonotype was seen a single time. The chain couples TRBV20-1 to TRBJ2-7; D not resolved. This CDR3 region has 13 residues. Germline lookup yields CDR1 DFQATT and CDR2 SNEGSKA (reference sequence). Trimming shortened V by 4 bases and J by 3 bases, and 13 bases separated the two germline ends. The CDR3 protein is CSATGRPDYEQYF. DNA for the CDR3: TGCAGTGCTACCGGGCGACCCGACTACGAGCAGTACTTC.

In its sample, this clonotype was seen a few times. CDR3: CASSQDPETYNEQFF. CDR3 DNA: TGCGCCAGCAGCCAAGACCCGGAAACCTACAATGAGCAGTTCTTC. This sequence joins TRBV4-1 and TRBJ2-1; D gene uncertain. V was trimmed by 0 bases and J by 2 bases, leaving 8 bases between them. The germline V gene has CDR1 MGHRA and CDR2 YSYEKL. The CDR3 covers 15 residues.

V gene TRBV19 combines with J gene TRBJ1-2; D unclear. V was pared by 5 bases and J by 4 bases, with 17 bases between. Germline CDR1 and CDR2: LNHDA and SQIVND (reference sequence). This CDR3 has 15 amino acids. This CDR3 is CASSSGPFRGYGYTF. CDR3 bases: TGTGCCAGTAGTTCCGGACCCTTCCGGGGCTATGGCTACACCTTC.

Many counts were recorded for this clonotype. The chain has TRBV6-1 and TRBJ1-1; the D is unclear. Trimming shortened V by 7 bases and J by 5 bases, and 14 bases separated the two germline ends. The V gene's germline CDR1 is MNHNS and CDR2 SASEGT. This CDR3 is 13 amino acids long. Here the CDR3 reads CASTRAWKTEAFF. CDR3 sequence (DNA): TGTGCCAGCACAAGGGCGTGGAAAACTGAAGCTTTCTTT.

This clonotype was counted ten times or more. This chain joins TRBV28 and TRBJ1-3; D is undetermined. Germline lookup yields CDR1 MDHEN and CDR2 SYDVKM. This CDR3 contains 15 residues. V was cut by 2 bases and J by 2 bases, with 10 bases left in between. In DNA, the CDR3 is TGTGCCAGCAGTTTAGACACAAATCCTGGAAACACCATATATTTT. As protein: CASSLDTNPGNTIYF.

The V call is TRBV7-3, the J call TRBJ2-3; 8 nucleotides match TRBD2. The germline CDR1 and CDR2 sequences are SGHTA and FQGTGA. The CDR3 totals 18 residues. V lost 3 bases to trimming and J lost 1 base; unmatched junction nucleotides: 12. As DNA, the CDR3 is TGTGCCAGCAGCTTTAAAGGCCTCTCGCGGGGGGGCACAGATACGCAGTATTTT. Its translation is CASSFKGLSRGGTDTQYF. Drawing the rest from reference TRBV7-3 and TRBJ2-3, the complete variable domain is GAGVSQTPSNKVTEKGKYVELRCDPISGHTALYWYRQSLGQGPEFLIYFQGTGAADDSGLPNDRFFAVRPEGSVSTLKIQRTERGDSAVYLCASSFKGLSRGGTDTQYFGPGTRLTVL.

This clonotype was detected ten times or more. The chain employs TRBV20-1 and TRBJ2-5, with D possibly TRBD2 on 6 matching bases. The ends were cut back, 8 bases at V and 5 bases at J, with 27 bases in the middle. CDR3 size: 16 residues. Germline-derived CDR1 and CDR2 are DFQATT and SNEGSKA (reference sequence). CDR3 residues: CSSQGQQVAGRETQYF. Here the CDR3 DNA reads TGCAGTTCCCAGGGCCAGCAAGTGGCGGGGCGGGAGACCCAGTACTTC.

The CDR3 coding sequence is TGTGCCAGCAGTTTATTTCGCGCGCGTTCCTACGAGCAGTACTTC. It codes for CASSLFRARSYEQYF. The chain employs TRBV27 and TRBJ2-7, with D uncertain. Between the trimmed V and J ends, which lost 1 base and 1 base, there was a span of 11 bases. Germline values: CDR1 MNHEY, CDR2 SMNVEV (reference sequence). This CDR3 is built from 15 residues.

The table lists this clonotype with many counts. This chain's CDR3 is CASSLDSRTVAYDEQYF. The CDR3 DNA reads TGTGCCAGCAGTTTAGATAGTAGGACAGTCGCCTACGACGAGCAGTACTTC. The J gene is TRBJ2-7, the V gene TRBV12-3 or TRBV12-4; the D gene is possibly TRBD1 (6 bases). This CDR3 comprises 17 residues. V lost 1 base, J lost 5 bases, and 21 bases lay in between.

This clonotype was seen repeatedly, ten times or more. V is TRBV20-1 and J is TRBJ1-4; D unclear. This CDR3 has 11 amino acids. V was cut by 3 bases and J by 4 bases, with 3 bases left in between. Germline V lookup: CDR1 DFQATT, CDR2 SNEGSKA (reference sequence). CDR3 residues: CSARNNEKLFF. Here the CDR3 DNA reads TGCAGTGCTAGGAATAATGAAAAACTGTTTTTT.

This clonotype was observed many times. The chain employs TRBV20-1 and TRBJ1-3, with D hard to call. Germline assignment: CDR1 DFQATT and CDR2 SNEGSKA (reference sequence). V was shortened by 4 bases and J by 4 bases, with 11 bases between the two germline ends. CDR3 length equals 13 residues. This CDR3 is CSATEPRGNTIYF. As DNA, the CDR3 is TGCAGTGCTACGGAGCCTAGGGGAAACACCATATATTTT.

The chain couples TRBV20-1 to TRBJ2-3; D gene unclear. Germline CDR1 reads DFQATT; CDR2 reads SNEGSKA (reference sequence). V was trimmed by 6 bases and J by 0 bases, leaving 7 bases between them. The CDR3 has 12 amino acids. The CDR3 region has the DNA TGCAGTGCCGGTACTAGCACAGATACGCAGTATTTT. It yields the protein CSAGTSTDTQYF.

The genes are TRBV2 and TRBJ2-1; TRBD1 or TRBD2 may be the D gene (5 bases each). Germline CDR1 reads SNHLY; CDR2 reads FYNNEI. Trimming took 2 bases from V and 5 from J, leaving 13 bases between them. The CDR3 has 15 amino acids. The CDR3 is CASSERKGRHNEQFF. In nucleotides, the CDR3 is TGTGCCAGCAGTGAAAGAAAGGGACGCCACAATGAGCAGTTCTTC.

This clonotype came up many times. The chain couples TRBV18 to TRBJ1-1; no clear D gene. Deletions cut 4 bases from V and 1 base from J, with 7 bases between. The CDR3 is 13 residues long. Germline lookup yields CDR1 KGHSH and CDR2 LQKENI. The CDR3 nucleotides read TGTGCCAGCTCACGAGGTTCGAACACTGAAGCTTTCTTT. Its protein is CASSRGSNTEAFF.

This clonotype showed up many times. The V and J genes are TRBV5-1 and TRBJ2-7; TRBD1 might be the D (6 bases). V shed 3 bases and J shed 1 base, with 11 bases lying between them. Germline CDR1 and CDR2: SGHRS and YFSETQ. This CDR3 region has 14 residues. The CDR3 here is CASSSTTGSYEQYF. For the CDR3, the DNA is TGCGCCAGCAGCTCGACAACAGGGTCCTACGAGCAGTACTTC.

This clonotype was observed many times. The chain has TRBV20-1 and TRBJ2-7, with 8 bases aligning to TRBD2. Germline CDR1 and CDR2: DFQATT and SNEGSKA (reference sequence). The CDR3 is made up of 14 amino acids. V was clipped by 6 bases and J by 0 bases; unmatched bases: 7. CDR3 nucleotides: TGCAGTGCCCCAAGCGGGGGAAGCTCCTACGAGCAGTACTTC. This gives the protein CSAPSGGSSYEQYF.